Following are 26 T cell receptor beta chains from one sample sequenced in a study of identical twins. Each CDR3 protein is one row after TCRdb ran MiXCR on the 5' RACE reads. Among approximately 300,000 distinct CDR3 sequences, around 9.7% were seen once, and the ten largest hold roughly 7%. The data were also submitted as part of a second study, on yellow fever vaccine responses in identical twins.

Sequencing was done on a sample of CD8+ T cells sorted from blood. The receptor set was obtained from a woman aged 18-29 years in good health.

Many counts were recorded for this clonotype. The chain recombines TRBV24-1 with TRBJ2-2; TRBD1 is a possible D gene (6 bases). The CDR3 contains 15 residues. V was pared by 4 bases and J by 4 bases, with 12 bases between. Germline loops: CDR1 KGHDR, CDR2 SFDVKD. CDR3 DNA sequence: TGTGCCACCAGTGAGGCCGGGACACTCACCGGGGAGCTGTTTTTT. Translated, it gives CATSEAGTLTGELFF.

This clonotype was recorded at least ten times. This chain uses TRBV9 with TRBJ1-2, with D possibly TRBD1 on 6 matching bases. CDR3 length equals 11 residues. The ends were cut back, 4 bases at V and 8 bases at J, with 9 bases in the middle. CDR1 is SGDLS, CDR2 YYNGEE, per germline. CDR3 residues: CASSIRGGYTF. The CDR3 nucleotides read TGTGCCAGCAGCATCAGGGGCGGCTACACCTTC.

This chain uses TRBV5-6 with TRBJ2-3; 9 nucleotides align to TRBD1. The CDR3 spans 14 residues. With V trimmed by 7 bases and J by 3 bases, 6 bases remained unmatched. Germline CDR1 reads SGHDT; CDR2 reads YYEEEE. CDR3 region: CASGWTGETDTQYF. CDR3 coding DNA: TGTGCCAGCGGATGGACAGGGGAGACAGATACGCAGTATTTT.

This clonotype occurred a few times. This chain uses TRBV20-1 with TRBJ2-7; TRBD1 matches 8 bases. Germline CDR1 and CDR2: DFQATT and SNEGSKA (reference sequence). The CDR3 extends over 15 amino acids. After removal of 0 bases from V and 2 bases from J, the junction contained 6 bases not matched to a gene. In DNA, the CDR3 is TGCAGTGCTAGAGACCGGGACAGGTTAACCTACGAGCAGTACTTC. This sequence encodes CSARDRDRLTYEQYF.

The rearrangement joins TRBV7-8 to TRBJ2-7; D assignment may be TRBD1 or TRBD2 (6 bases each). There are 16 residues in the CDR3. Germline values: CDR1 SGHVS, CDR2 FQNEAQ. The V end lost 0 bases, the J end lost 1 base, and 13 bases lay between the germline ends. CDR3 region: CASSLAGGSKSYEQYF. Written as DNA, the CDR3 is TGTGCCAGCAGCTTAGCGGGGGGCAGCAAGTCCTACGAGCAGTACTTC.

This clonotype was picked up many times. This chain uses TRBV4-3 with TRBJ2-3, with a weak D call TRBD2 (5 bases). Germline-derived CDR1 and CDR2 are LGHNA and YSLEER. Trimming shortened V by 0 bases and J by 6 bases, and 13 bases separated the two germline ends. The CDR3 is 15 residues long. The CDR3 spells CASSQDWDSVDTQYF. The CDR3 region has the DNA TGCGCCAGCAGCCAAGATTGGGATAGCGTCGATACGCAGTATTTT.

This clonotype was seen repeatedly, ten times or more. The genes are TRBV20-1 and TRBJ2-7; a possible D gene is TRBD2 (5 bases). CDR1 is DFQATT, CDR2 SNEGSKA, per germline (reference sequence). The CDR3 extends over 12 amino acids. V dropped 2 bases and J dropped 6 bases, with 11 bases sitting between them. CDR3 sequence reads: CSARPGLSEQYF. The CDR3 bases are TGCAGTGCTAGACCCGGACTCTCCGAGCAGTACTTC.

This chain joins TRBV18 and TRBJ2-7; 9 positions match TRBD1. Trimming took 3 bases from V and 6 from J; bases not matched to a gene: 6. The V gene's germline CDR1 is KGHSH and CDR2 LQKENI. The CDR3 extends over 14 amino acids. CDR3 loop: CASSPPTGGGEQYF. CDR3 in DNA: TGTGCCAGCTCACCTCCGACAGGGGGAGGCGAGCAGTACTTC.

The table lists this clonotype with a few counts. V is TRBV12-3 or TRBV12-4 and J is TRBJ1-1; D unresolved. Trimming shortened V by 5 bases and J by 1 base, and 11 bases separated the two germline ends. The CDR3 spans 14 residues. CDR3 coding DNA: TGTGCCAGCAGTAGACGTACACAGAACACTGAAGCTTTCTTT. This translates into CASSRRTQNTEAFF.

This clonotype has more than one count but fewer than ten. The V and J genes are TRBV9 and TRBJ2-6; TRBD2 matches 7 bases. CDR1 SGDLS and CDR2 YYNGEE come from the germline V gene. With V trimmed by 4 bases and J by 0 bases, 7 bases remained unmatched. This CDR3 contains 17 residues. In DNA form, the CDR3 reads TGTGCCAGCAGCCCGGGGGGTCCAAGCTCTGGGGCCAACGTCCTGACTTTC. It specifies CASSPGGPSSGANVLTF. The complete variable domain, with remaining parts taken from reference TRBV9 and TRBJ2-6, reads DSGVTQTPKHLITATGQRVTLRCSPRSGDLSVYWYQQSLDQGLQFLIQYYNGEERAKGNILERFSAQQFPDLHSELNLSSLELGDSALYFCASSPGGPSSGANVLTFGAGSRLTVL.

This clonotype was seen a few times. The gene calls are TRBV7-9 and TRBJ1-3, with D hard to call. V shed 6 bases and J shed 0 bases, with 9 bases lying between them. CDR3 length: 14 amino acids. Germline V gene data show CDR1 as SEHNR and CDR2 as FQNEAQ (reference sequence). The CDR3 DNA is TGTGCCAGCAGACACCTGTCCTCTGGAAACACCATATATTTT. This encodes CASRHLSSGNTIYF.

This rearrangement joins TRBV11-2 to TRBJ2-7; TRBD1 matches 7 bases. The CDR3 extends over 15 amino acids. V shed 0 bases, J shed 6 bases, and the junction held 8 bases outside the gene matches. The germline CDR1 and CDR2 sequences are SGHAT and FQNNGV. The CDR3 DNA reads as TGTGCCAGCAGCTTAGATTCTGTGACAGGGCTCGAGCAGTACTTC. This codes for CASSLDSVTGLEQYF. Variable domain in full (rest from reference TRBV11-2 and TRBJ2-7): EAGVAQSPRYKIIEKRQSVAFWCNPISGHATLYWYQQILGQGPKLLIQFQNNGVVDDSQLPKDRFSAERLKGVDSTLKIQPAKLEDSAVYLCASSLDSVTGLEQYFGPGTRLTVT.

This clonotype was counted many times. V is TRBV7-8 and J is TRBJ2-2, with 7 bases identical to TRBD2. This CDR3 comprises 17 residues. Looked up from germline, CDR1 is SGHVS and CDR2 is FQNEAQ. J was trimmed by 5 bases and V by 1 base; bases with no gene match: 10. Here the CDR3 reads CASSLGRRGERTGELFF. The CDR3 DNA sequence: TGTGCCAGCAGCTTAGGCCGTCGGGGGGAGAGAACCGGGGAGCTGTTTTTT. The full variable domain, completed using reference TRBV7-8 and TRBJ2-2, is GAGVSQSPRYKVAKRGQDVALRCDPISGHVSLFWYQQALGQGPEFLTYFQNEAQLDKSGLPSDRFFAERPEGSVSTLKIQRTQQEDSAVYLCASSLGRRGERTGELFFGEGSRLTVL.

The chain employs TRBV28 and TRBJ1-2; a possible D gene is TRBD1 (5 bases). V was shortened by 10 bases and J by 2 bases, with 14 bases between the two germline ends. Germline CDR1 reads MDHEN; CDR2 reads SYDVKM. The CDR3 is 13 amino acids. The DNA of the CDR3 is TGTGCCATCCAAGGGGTTTCAAACTATGGCTACACCTTC. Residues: CAIQGVSNYGYTF.

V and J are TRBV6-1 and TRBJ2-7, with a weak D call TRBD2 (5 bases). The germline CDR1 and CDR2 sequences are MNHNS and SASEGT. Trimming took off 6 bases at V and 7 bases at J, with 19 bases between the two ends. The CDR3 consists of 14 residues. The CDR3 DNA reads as TGTGCCAGCAGGACGGGGTTGCGGGCAGAAGAGCAGTACTTC. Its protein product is CASRTGLRAEEQYF.

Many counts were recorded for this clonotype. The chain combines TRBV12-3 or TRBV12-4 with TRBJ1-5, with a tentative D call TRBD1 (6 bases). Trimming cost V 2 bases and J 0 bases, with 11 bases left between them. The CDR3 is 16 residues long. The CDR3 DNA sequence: TGTGCCAGCAGTTTATCTGGGACACCTAGCAATCAGCCCCAGCATTTT. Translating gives CASSLSGTPSNQPQHF.

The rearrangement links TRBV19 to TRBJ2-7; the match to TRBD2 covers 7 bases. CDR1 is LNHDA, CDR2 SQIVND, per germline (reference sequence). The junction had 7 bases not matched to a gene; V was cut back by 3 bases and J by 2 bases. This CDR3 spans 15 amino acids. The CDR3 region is CASSIGTGGPYEQYF. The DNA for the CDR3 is TGTGCCAGTAGTATCGGGACGGGGGGACCCTACGAGCAGTACTTC.

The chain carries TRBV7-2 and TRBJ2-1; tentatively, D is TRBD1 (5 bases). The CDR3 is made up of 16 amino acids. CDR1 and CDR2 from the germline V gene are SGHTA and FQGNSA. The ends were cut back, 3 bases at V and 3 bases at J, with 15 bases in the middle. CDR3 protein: CASSFEWGDLYNEQFF. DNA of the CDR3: TGTGCCAGCAGCTTTGAGTGGGGCGATCTCTACAATGAGCAGTTCTTC.

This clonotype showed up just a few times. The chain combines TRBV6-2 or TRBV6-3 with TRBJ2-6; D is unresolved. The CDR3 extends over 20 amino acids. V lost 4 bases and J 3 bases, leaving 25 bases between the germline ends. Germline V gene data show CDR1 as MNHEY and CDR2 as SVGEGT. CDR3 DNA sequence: TGTGCCAGCAGTTCCACCTTCCCGGTTATCTTTCGAGATGGGGCCAACGTCCTGACTTTC. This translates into CASSSTFPVIFRDGANVLTF.

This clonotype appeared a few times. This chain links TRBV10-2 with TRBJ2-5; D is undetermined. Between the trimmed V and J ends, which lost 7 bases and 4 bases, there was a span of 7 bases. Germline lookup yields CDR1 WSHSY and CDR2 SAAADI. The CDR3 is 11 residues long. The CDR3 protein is CASNSGETQYF. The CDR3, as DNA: TGCGCCAGCAATTCGGGAGAGACCCAGTACTTC.

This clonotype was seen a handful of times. The CDR3 loop is CAWTPLDRVYEQYF. CDR3 DNA sequence: TGTGCCTGGACACCACTGGACAGGGTCTACGAGCAGTACTTC. This chain uses TRBV30 with TRBJ2-7, with 8 bases matching TRBD1. Looked up from germline, CDR1 is GTSNPN and CDR2 is SVGIG (reference sequence). The CDR3 contains 14 residues. The J segment lost 3 bases and the V segment lost 4 bases, leaving 8 bases of the junction unmatched.

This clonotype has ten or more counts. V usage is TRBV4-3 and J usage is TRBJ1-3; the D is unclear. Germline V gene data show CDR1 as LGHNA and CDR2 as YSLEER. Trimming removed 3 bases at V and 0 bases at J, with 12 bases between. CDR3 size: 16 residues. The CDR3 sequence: CASSHMIRRSGNTIYF. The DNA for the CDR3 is TGCGCCAGCAGCCACATGATCAGGCGCTCTGGAAACACCATATATTTT.

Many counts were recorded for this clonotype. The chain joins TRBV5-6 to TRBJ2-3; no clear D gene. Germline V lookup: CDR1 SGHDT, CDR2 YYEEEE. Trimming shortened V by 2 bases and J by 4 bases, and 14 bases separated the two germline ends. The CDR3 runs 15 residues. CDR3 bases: TGTGCCAGCAGCTTAAGGTTTGGGCCGGCAGATACGCAGTATTTT. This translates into CASSLRFGPADTQYF.

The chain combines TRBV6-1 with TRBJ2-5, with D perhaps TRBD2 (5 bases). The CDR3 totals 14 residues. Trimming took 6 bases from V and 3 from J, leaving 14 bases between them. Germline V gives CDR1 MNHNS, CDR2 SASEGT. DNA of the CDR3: TGTGCCAGCAGCCTGCGGGCTAGCAAAGAGACCCAGTACTTC. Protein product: CASSLRASKETQYF.

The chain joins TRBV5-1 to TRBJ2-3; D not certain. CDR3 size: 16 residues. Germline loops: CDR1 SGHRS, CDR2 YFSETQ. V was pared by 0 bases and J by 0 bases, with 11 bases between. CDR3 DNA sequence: TGCGCCAGCAGCTTGGCCTGGAGTTCTAGCACAGATACGCAGTATTTT. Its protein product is CASSLAWSSSTDTQYF.

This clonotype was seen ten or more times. CDR3 in DNA: TGTGCCAGCAGTTTGGCGAACACCGGGGAGCTGTTTTTT. Translated: CASSLANTGELFF. V and J are TRBV27 and TRBJ2-2; D gene unclear. V lost 3 bases and J lost 0, with 2 bases in between. Germline CDR1 is MNHEY and CDR2 is SMNVEV (reference sequence). This CDR3 has 13 residues.